This TCR beta chain was profiled in a study of siplizumab effects on memory and regulatory T cells. This clone has a handful of counts. No antigen is known for it. Sequencing used immunoSEQ multiplex PCR; TCRdb keeps in-frame clones, though not all of them. The repertoire has tens of thousands of clones, about 91% of them found once; the top ten carry less than 2%. Study conclusions and caveats: Only a minor fraction of alloreactive clones mapped to unstimulated subsets. An assignable phenotype, naive or memory, was missing from roughly 80-95% of proliferating CD4+ or CD8+ clones. Where siplizumab was present, mappable alloreactive CD4+ clones averaged approximately 73% Treg-derived, compared with more than 25% in controls. The apparent diversity of naive T cells exceeded that of memory cells, and naive T cells seemed to make a major contribution to the alloresponse.

Sequences were obtained from Tregs sorted from blood. This sequence originates from a human donor in good health.

The CDR3 loop reads CASSMVGNTEAFF. In nucleotides, the CDR3 is TGTGCCAGTAGTATGGTGGGGAACACTGAAGCTTTCTTT. This chain joins TRBV19 and TRBJ1-1, with unresolved D. V was trimmed by 3 bases and J by 1 base, leaving 6 bases between them. CDR3 length: 13 amino acids. Germline V lookup: CDR1 LNHDA, CDR2 SQIVND (reference sequence).